This TCR beta chain was obtained from a study of regulatory T cells in long-lasting Graves disease. Arm-PCR of CDR3 regions and iRepertoire HTBI primers were the basis on which TCR beta libraries were built. TCRdb analysed the multiplex PCR reads with MiXCR anew, one entry per CDR3 protein. The sample carries about 380,000 distinct CDR3 sequences, 15% recorded once. Indicated time point: newly diagnosed GD, antithyroid drugs for less than 3 months. The TCR library was made from RNA that had been extracted from PBMCs in TRIzol. This clonotype was seen only a few times. Sample: peripheral blood mononuclear cells (PBMCs), taken at new diagnosis, from a patient treated with antithyroid drugs. The sequence was obtained from a female donor with Graves disease.

The CDR3 DNA reads TGTGCCAGCACCCGACAGGGGACTATTAATGAAAAACTGTTTTTT. Translating it yields CASTRQGTINEKLFF. The rearrangement joins TRBV7-2 to TRBJ1-4; 8 bases are a match to TRBD1. This CDR3 region has 15 residues. J was trimmed by 4 bases and V by 7 bases; bases with no gene match: 8. The germline V gene has CDR1 SGHTA and CDR2 FQGNSA.